A selection of T cell receptor beta chains follows, all from one sample in a study of blood T cell repertoires in COVID-19. Using immunoSEQ multiplex PCR, the repertoire was profiled, and TCRdb retains in-frame clones only, with some absent. The data contain under 300,000 clones, roughly 87% of them seen just once; the ten biggest clones take up just over 7%. The sequenced material came from peripheral blood. Receptors originate from a man aged 55 to 70 who had recovered from COVID-19. CDR3s include the opening cysteine and the closing phenylalanine or tryptophan. Each record gives: J gene, clone size, V gene, D gene, CDR3 protein, CDR3 DNA. The D gene is left open where the match is weak. Some rows mark clone size as missing; the rest say once, few, many or name a class of expanded clone.

TRBJ2-1 | NA | TRBV5-1 | TRBD1 | CASSLVDRGNEQFF | TGCGCCAGCAGCTTGGTCGACAGGGGAAATGAGCAGTTCTTC
TRBJ1-1 | NA | TRBV7-6 | NA | CASSLQANTEAFF | TGTGCCAGCAGCTTACAGGCAAACACTGAAGCTTTCTTT
TRBJ1-1 | NA | TRBV20-1 | NA | CSANRDAEAFF | TGCAGTGCCAACAGGGACGCTGAAGCTTTCTTT
TRBJ1-1 | NA | TRBV18 | NA | CASSPSGQYTEAFF | TGTGCCAGCTCACCATCAGGACAGTACACTGAAGCTTTCTTT
TRBJ1-2 | NA | TRBV3-1/TRBV3-2 | NA | CASSQDSGRGPDTF | TGTGCCAGCAGCCAAGATTCAGGGAGGGGACCTGACACCTTC
TRBJ1-3 | NA | TRBV13 | NA | CASSSNNRGNTIYF | TGTGCCAGCAGCTCTAACAACAGGGGAAACACCATATATTTT
TRBJ1-1 | NA | TRBV5-6 | NA | CASSLSGGEGRRAFF | TGTGCCAGCAGCCTATCTGGCGGGGAAGGGCGGCGAGCTTTCTTT
TRBJ1-2 | NA | TRBV5-1 | NA | CASSLARGANYGYTF | TGCGCCAGCAGCTTGGCCCGGGGAGCTAACTATGGCTACACCTTC
TRBJ1-2 | NA | TRBV10-3 | NA | CAISDPGRDTYGYTF | TGTGCCATCAGTGACCCCGGACGGGACACCTATGGCTACACCTTC
TRBJ2-7 | NA | TRBV3-1/TRBV3-2 | TRBD2 | CASSQGRTSGSYEQYF | TGTGCCAGCAGCCAAGGAAGGACTAGCGGGTCTTACGAGCAGTACTTC
TRBJ1-1 | NA | TRBV12-3/TRBV12-4 | NA | CASTFLQGLAFF | TGTGCCAGCACCTTTTTACAGGGCCTGGCTTTCTTT
TRBJ2-2 | NA | TRBV5-1 | NA | CASSLVSGYPGELFF | TGCGCCAGCAGCTTGGTGTCAGGGTATCCCGGGGAGCTGTTTTTT
TRBJ2-7 | NA | TRBV6-5 | TRBD2 | CASRAGTTYEQYF | TGTGCCAGCAGAGCCGGGACTACCTACGAGCAGTACTTC
TRBJ1-5 | NA | TRBV5-6 | NA | CASSKLVEINQPQHF | TGTGCCAGCAGCAAGTTGGTGGAGATCAATCAGCCCCAGCATTTT
TRBJ2-7 | NA | TRBV5-5 | NA | CASSLVISGRGQYF | TGTGCCAGCAGCTTGGTAATAAGCGGTCGGGGGCAGTACTTC
TRBJ1-6 | NA | TRBV6-5 | TRBD1 | CASSITGGRSPLHF | TGTGCCAGCAGTATAACAGGGGGGAGATCACCCCTCCACTTT
TRBJ2-7 | NA | TRBV5-4 | NA | CASSLEGIREQYF | TGTGCCAGCAGCTTGGAGGGGATTCGCGAGCAGTACTTC
TRBJ1-5 | few | TRBV24-1 | NA | CATSPGFRQPQHF | TGTGCCACCAGCCCAGGGTTTCGTCAGCCCCAGCATTTT
TRBJ1-5 | once | TRBV5-6 | TRBD1 | CASSLHGTGNQPQHF | TGTGCCAGCAGCTTGCACGGGACAGGGAATCAGCCCCAGCATTTT
TRBJ1-5 | NA | TRBV5-1 | NA | CASSLGGDQPQHF | TGCGCCAGCAGCTTGGGGGGGGATCAGCCCCAGCATTTT
TRBJ2-1 | NA | TRBV7-2 | NA | CASSLGNRGDEQFF | TGTGCCAGCAGCTTAGGAAATCGAGGCGATGAGCAGTTCTTC
TRBJ2-4 | NA | TRBV3-1/TRBV3-2 | NA | CASSQDPKNIQYF | TGTGCCAGCAGCCAAGATCCGAAAAACATTCAGTACTTC
TRBJ2-1 | NA | TRBV5-4 | TRBD2 | CASSNLAGGYNEQFF | TGTGCCAGCAGCAACCTAGCGGGGGGATACAATGAGCAGTTCTTC
TRBJ1-6 | NA | TRBV6-6 | NA | CASSYSPNSPLHF | TGTGCCAGCAGTTACTCCCCGAATTCACCCCTCCACTTT
TRBJ2-1 | NA | TRBV3-1/TRBV3-2 | TRBD2 | CASQAGGGINEQFF | TGTGCCAGCCAGGCGGGGGGTGGTATCAATGAGCAGTTCTTC
TRBJ1-1 | NA | TRBV12-5 | NA | CASGDSLNTEAFF | TGTGCTAGTGGGGACAGCTTGAACACTGAAGCTTTCTTT
TRBJ2-7 | NA | TRBV6-5 | TRBD1 | CASSSRGHSYEQYF | TGTGCCAGCAGCTCCAGGGGGCATTCCTACGAGCAGTACTTC
TRBJ1-2 | NA | TRBV21-1 | NA | CASSKVGHWAAGYTF | TGTGCCAGCAGCAAAGTGGGACACTGGGCTGCTGGCTACACCTTC
TRBJ1-3 | once | TRBV30 | TRBD1 | CAWSVKGAGNTIYF | TGTGCCTGGAGTGTGAAGGGGGCCGGAAACACCATATATTTT
TRBJ2-7 | NA | TRBV6-5 | TRBD1 | CASSYSGQGRSYEQYF | TGTGCCAGCAGTTACTCCGGACAGGGGCGCTCCTACGAGCAGTACTTC
TRBJ2-2 | NA | TRBV3-1/TRBV3-2 | TRBD1 | CASSTRTGKAGELFF | TGTGCCAGCAGCACCCGGACAGGAAAGGCCGGGGAGCTGTTTTTT
TRBJ2-3 | NA | TRBV5-1 | TRBD2 | CASSLGGTGGTDTQYF | TGCGCCAGCAGCCTCGGGGGGACGGGTGGCACAGATACGCAGTATTTT
TRBJ1-1 | NA | TRBV7-8 | TRBD1 | CASSKIGQASAYTEAFF | TGTGCCAGCAGCAAAATAGGACAGGCGAGTGCGTACACTGAAGCTTTCTTT
TRBJ2-3 | NA | TRBV27 | NA | CASSSITQGGLDTQYF | TGTGCCAGCAGTTCAATAACACAGGGGGGGTTAGATACGCAGTATTTT
TRBJ1-1 | NA | TRBV24-1 | TRBD1 | CATRGTGQGNTEAFF | TGTGCCACCAGGGGTACGGGACAGGGGAACACTGAAGCTTTCTTT
TRBJ1-6 | few | TRBV28 | NA | CASSLSGSPLHF | TGTGCCAGCAGTTTATCAGGGTCACCCCTCCACTTT
TRBJ2-2 | NA | TRBV10-3 | NA | CAISASLPTGELFF | TGTGCCATCAGTGCTTCACTGCCGACCGGGGAGCTGTTTTTT
TRBJ2-7 | few | TRBV6-5 | TRBD1 | CASSYGRTGGYEQYF | TGTGCCAGCAGTTACGGGAGGACAGGGGGATACGAGCAGTACTTC
TRBJ1-2 | NA | TRBV18 | TRBD1 | CASSPGQGNNYGYTF | TGTGCCAGCTCACCGGGACAGGGGAATAACTATGGCTACACCTTC
TRBJ2-1 | NA | TRBV27 | TRBD1 | CASSLYPGGSSYNEQFF | TGTGCCAGCAGTTTATACCCAGGGGGAAGCTCCTACAATGAGCAGTTCTTC
TRBJ2-1 | NA | TRBV27 | TRBD1 | CASSFVSGTGLYNEQFF | TGTGCCAGCAGTTTTGTATCCGGGACAGGACTCTACAATGAGCAGTTCTTC
TRBJ1-4 | NA | TRBV2 | TRBD1 | CASSEGGTGGPATNEKLFF | TGTGCCAGCAGTGAAGGGGGGACAGGGGGCCCAGCAACTAATGAAAAACTGTTTTTT